One sample yielded the 22 T cell receptor beta chains listed below, sequenced in a study of blood T cells in healthy people across ages. Using a J-beta primer mix together with a sample-barcoded 5' primer, a second PCR was run for roughly 6 to 12 cycles. Via MiXCR, TCRdb re-called the 5' RACE reads, giving one row per CDR3 protein. The sample holds over 1,500,000 distinct CDR3 sequences; roughly 52% are singletons and the top ten take more than 2%. Sequencing was done on a sample of blood. These receptors all stem from a woman between 35 and 50 years old in good health.

The V and J genes are TRBV24-1 and TRBJ1-5; D unresolved. Per the germline V gene, CDR1 is KGHDR and CDR2 is SFDVKD. The CDR3 runs to 17 residues. V was cut by 3 bases and J by 1 base, with 15 bases left in between. CDR3 in amino acids: CATSDQTGVESNQPQHF. The CDR3 DNA sequence: TGTGCCACCAGTGATCAGACTGGGGTCGAGAGCAATCAGCCCCAGCATTTT.

The rearrangement links TRBV12-3 or TRBV12-4 to TRBJ2-4, with D possibly matching TRBD1 (7 bases). The J call could be wrong; TRBJ2-5 is a better fit for the DNA end. The CDR3 runs to 16 residues. Here the CDR3 reads CATSSLGAGGTETQYF. Written as DNA, the CDR3 is TGTGCCACCAGCAGTCTCGGGGCAGGGGGGACAGAGACCCAGTACTTC.

This clonotype was picked up a small number of times. V gene TRBV7-2 combines with J gene TRBJ2-3; 13 bases are shared with TRBD2. CDR1 and CDR2 (germline): SGHTA, FQGNSA. The V gene end was trimmed by 5 bases and the J gene end by 0 bases; junction bases not matched to a gene: 11. CDR3 length: 19 amino acids. CDR3 loop: CASSPYHPGLAGSTDTQYF. The DNA for the CDR3 is TGTGCCAGCAGCCCATACCATCCGGGACTAGCGGGGAGCACAGATACGCAGTATTTT.

The sample holds a few counts of this clonotype. The rearrangement joins TRBV4-2 to TRBJ2-7; TRBD1 matches at 8 bases. Germline V lookup: CDR1 LGHNA, CDR2 YNFKEQ. This CDR3 region has 15 residues. The junction had 8 bases not matched to a gene; V was cut back by 1 base and J by 6 bases. The CDR3 is CASSQVRQGSREQYF. The CDR3 nucleotides are TGTGCCAGCAGCCAAGTTCGACAGGGGAGTCGCGAGCAGTACTTC.

This clonotype was detected only a few times. The genes are TRBV27 and TRBJ2-7; no firm D call. Germline V gives CDR1 MNHEY, CDR2 SMNVEV (reference sequence). The CDR3 sequence is 16 residues long. Trimming shortened V by 7 bases and J by 7 bases, and 26 bases separated the two germline ends. CDR3 DNA sequence: TGTGCCAGCAAACCGCCGGGCCGCCCAAATAATAGGGAGCAGTACTTC. This gives the protein CASKPPGRPNNREQYF.

The J gene is TRBJ2-7, the V gene TRBV20-1; TRBD1 agrees at 7 bases. The junction had 8 bases not matched to a gene; V was cut back by 6 bases and J by 0 bases. CDR3 size: 14 residues. Germline V gene data show CDR1 as DFQATT and CDR2 as SNEGSKA (reference sequence). The CDR3 bases are TGCAGTGCCAAATCGACAGGGAGCTCCTACGAGCAGTACTTC. Its protein product is CSAKSTGSSYEQYF.

This clonotype was observed a handful of times. The chain recombines TRBV6-5 with TRBJ1-2; 7 bases are shared with TRBD1. The CDR3 runs 15 residues. J gave up 7 bases and V 6 bases, and 14 bases lay outside the gene matches. Germline V gene sequence: CDR1 MNHEY, CDR2 SVGAGI. In DNA, the CDR3 is TGTGCCAGCAGCACCCGCAGACAGGGACGTTTTGGCTACACCTTC. It yields the protein CASSTRRQGRFGYTF.

The CDR3: CASSQPPDRRYEQYF. DNA of the CDR3: TGTGCCAGCAGTCAACCCCCGGACAGGCGCTACGAGCAGTACTTC. The chain uses TRBV6-2 or TRBV6-3 and TRBJ2-7; TRBD1 agrees at 7 bases. CDR1 is MNHEY, CDR2 SVGEGT, per germline. The length of the CDR3 is 15 residues. With V trimmed by 5 bases and J by 3 bases, 10 bases remained unmatched.

The chain couples TRBV20-1 to TRBJ2-1; D possibly corresponds to TRBD2 (6 bases). The germline gives CDR1 DFQATT, CDR2 SNEGSKA (reference sequence). V lost 5 bases, J lost 4 bases, and 15 bases lay in between. The CDR3 runs 14 residues. The CDR3 nucleotides are TGCAGTGCTCACGGGACTGGTAAATACAATGAGCAGTTCTTC. This sequence encodes CSAHGTGKYNEQFF.

The V and J genes are TRBV12-3 or TRBV12-4 and TRBJ1-2, with D maybe TRBD1 (5 bases). The CDR3 extends over 12 amino acids. V lost 10 bases, J lost 6 bases, and 15 bases lay in between. The CDR3 DNA is TGTGCCATCCCGGGGGGGGACGATGGCTACACCTTC. Its protein product is CAIPGGDDGYTF.

The CDR3 DNA sequence: TGTGCCAGCAGCTCAAGCCATCCAGGACAGGCCTACTCCTACAATGAGCAGTACTTC. It translates to CASSSSHPGQAYSYNEQYF. The genes are TRBV7-9 and TRBJ2-1, with 7 nucleotides matching TRBD1. The J call may be in error: the DNA end matches TRBJ2-7 better. Germline V gene sequence: CDR1 SEHNR, CDR2 FQNEAQ (reference sequence). This CDR3 has 19 amino acids.

In this sample, this clonotype turned up a few times. The chain is built from TRBV5-5 and TRBJ2-7; 7 nucleotides align to TRBD1. Trimming at V came to 0 bases and at J to 2 bases, leaving 5 bases not matched to a gene. Looked up from germline, CDR1 is SGHKS and CDR2 is YYEKEE (reference sequence). This CDR3 is 15 amino acids long. For the CDR3, the DNA is TGTGCCAGCAGCTTGGGGGACAGATTCACCTACGAGCAGTACTTC. This encodes CASSLGDRFTYEQYF. The full variable domain, with the rest looked up from reference TRBV5-5 and TRBJ2-7, is DAGVTQSPTHLIKTRGQQVTLRCSPISGHKSVSWYQQVLGQGPQFIFQYYEKEERGRGNFPDRFSARQFPNYSSELNVNALLLGDSALYLCASSLGDRFTYEQYFGPGTRLTVT.

The genes are TRBV5-1 and TRBJ1-4, with a possible D match to TRBD1 (5 bases). CDR3 length: 14 residues. V lost 7 bases and J lost 8, with 18 bases in between. Germline V gene lookup returns CDR1 SGHRS and CDR2 YFSETQ. Written as DNA, the CDR3 is TGCGCCAGCCGGAGGGGAGTGGAGCGGGAAAAACTGTTTTTT. Its translation is CASRRGVEREKLFF.

This clonotype was seen more than once but under ten times. The chain uses TRBV20-1 and TRBJ2-7; either TRBD1 or TRBD2 may fit D (6 bases each). Trimming cost V 2 bases and J 6 bases, with 17 bases left between them. Looked up from germline, CDR1 is DFQATT and CDR2 is SNEGSKA (reference sequence). CDR3 length equals 14 residues. The chain's CDR3 is CSARYIKGGLEQYF. CDR3 DNA sequence: TGCAGTGCTAGATACATAAAAGGGGGGCTCGAGCAGTACTTC.

V is TRBV11-2 and J is TRBJ1-6; no definite D call. The CDR3 spans 15 residues. CDR1 is SGHAT, CDR2 FQNNGV, per germline. Trimming cost V 4 bases and J 3 bases, with 10 bases left between them. The CDR3 nucleotides read TGTGCCAGCAGCTCCAGCAAGATCTATAATTCACCCCTCCACTTT. It is translated as CASSSSKIYNSPLHF.

The chain couples TRBV20-1 to TRBJ2-1; perhaps TRBD2 as D (5 bases). This CDR3 has 11 residues. V shed 3 bases and J shed 6 bases, with 6 bases lying between them. CDR1 is DFQATT and CDR2 is SNEGSKA in the germline V gene (reference sequence). DNA for the CDR3: TGCAGTGCTAGCGAGGGCAATGAGCAGTTCTTC. It translates to CSASEGNEQFF.

The V and J genes are TRBV7-9 and TRBJ1-2; 7 bases are shared with TRBD1. The CDR3 length is 15 residues. Germline-derived CDR1 and CDR2 are SEHNR and FQNEAQ (reference sequence). J was trimmed by 1 base and V by 5 bases; bases with no gene match: 7. CDR3 DNA sequence: TGTGCCAGCAGCCGGGGGACAGCTCTTAACTATGGCTACACCTTC. Its translation: CASSRGTALNYGYTF.

The V and J genes are TRBV6-1 and TRBJ2-1; possible D gene TRBD1, 5 bases. The CDR3 is 15 residues long. Per germline, CDR1 MNHNS and CDR2 SASEGT. The V gene lost 2 bases and the J gene lost 8 bases, with 16 bases spanning the gap. The CDR3 sequence is CASSEWGRVAYEQFF. The CDR3 bases are TGTGCCAGCAGTGAATGGGGCAGGGTCGCGTATGAGCAGTTCTTC.

The chain uses TRBV3-1 and TRBJ2-3; TRBD1 or TRBD2 may be the D gene (5 bases each). V was shortened by 4 bases and J by 4 bases, with 12 bases between the two germline ends. The CDR3 sequence is 14 residues long. Germline-derived CDR1 and CDR2 are LGHDT and YNNKEL (reference sequence). CDR3 sequence reads: CASSLAPGPDTQYF. In DNA form, the CDR3 reads TGTGCCAGCAGCCTAGCTCCGGGGCCAGATACGCAGTATTTT.

The chain couples TRBV24-1 to TRBJ2-1, with no clear D. Germline loops: CDR1 KGHDR, CDR2 SFDVKD. The length of the CDR3 is 14 residues. The V end was cut by 1 base, the J end by 0 bases, with 3 bases between. The CDR3 protein is CATSDFGSYNEQFF. CDR3 bases: TGTGCCACCAGTGATTTTGGCTCCTACAATGAGCAGTTCTTC.

J is TRBJ2-4 and V is TRBV4-3; TRBD2 agrees at 10 bases. TRBJ2-5 matches the DNA end more closely, so the J call is doubtful. The CDR3 has 16 amino acids. Germline V CDR1 and CDR2: LGHNA, YSLEER. Here the CDR3 reads CASSRVLAGAQETQYF. The DNA of the CDR3 is TGCGCCAGCAGCCGAGTCCTAGCGGGGGCCCAAGAGACCCAGTACTTC.

This sequence joins TRBV14 and TRBJ2-3; 16 bases are a match to TRBD2. The junction had 10 bases not matched to a gene; V was cut back by 4 bases and J by 9 bases. The CDR3 totals 17 residues. Germline V gene data show CDR1 as SGHDN and CDR2 as FVKESK. For the CDR3, the DNA is TGTGCCAGCAGCCGGCGAGGGACTAGCGGGGGGGCAAGGACGCAGTATTTT. Amino acids: CASSRRGTSGGARTQYF.